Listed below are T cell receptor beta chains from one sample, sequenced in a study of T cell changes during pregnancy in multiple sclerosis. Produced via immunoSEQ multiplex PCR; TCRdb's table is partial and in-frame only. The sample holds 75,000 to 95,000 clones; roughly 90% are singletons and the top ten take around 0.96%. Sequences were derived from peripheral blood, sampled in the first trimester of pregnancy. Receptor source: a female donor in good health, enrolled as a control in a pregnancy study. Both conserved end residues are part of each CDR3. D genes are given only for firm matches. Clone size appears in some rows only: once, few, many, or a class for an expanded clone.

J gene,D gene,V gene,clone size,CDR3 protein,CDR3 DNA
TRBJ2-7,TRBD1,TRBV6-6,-,CASSYSAGGDEYF,TGTGCCAGCAGTTACTCGGCAGGGGGCGACGAGTACTTC
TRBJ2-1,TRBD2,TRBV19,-,CASRFEASGGKQFF,TGTGCCAGTAGATTTGAGGCTAGCGGGGGGAAGCAGTTCTTC
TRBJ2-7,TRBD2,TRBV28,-,CASSLPGGPPYEQYF,TGTGCCAGCAGTTTACCGGGAGGCCCCCCTTACGAGCAGTACTTC
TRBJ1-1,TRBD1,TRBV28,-,CASSQMGQGNTEAFF,TGTGCCAGCAGTCAGATGGGACAGGGGAACACTGAAGCTTTCTTT
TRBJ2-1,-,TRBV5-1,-,CASSFSVSSYNEQFF,TGCGCCAGCAGCTTTAGCGTGAGCTCCTACAATGAGCAGTTCTTC
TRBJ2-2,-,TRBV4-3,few,CASRAGWNTGELFF,TGCGCCAGCAGGGCAGGGTGGAACACCGGGGAGCTGTTTTTT
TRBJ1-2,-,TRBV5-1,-,CASRVGDTTNYGYTF,TGCGCCAGCAGAGTCGGGGATACCACTAACTATGGCTACACCTTC
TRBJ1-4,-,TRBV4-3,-,CASSHPASATNEKLFF,TGCGCCAGCAGCCACCCGGCCTCAGCGACTAATGAAAAACTGTTTTTT
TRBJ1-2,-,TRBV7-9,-,CASIASDPGEFDYGYTF,TGTGCCAGCATAGCCTCGGACCCCGGGGAATTCGACTATGGCTACACCTTC
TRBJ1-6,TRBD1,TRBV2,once,CASNRPGQGLSYNSPLHF,TGTGCCAGCAACCGGCCGGGACAGGGGCTCTCCTATAATTCACCCCTCCACTTT
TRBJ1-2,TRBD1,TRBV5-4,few,CASSWGTGGYTF,TGTGCCAGCAGCTGGGGGACAGGGGGCTACACCTTC
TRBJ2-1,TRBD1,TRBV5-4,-,CASSLRGGDEQFF,TGTGCCAGCAGCCTCAGAGGGGGCGATGAGCAGTTCTTC
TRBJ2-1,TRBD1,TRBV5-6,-,CASSLEGPGQDIIGEQFF,TGTGCCAGCAGCTTAGAGGGACCGGGACAGGATATAATTGGGGAGCAGTTCTTC
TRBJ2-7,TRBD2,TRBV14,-,CASSQSGGPTYEQYF,TGTGCCAGCAGCCAATCGGGGGGACCTACCTACGAGCAGTACTTC
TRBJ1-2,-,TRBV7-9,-,CASSLRGGSNYGYTF,TGTGCCAGCAGCCTCCGTGGTGGGAGCAACTATGGCTACACCTTC
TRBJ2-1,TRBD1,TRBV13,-,CASSLRDREKLLTGEQFF,TGTGCCAGCAGCCTAAGGGACAGGGAGAAGTTACTGACCGGTGAGCAGTTCTTC
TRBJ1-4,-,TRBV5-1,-,CASSLGAMELEKLFF,TGCGCCAGCAGCTTGGGAGCGATGGAACTTGAAAAACTGTTTTTT
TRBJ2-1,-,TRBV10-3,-,CAISPRDDYNEQFF,TGTGCCATCAGCCCCAGGGATGACTACAATGAGCAGTTCTTC
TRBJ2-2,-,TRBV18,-,CASSAAPYTGELFF,TGTGCCAGCTCAGCGGCACCTTACACCGGGGAGCTGTTTTTT
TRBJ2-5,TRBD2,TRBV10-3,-,CAISGGGGETQYF,TGTGCCATCAGTGGCGGGGGGGGAGAGACCCAGTACTTC
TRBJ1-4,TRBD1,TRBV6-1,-,CASTKSDRGNEKLFF,TGTGCCAGCACTAAATCGGACAGGGGAAATGAAAAACTGTTTTTT
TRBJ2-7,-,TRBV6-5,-,CASSRGTLTYEQYF,TGTGCCAGCAGTCGCGGGACTCTCACCTACGAGCAGTACTTC
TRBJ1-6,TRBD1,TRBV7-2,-,CASSYVGQGLSPLHF,TGTGCCAGCAGCTATGTAGGACAGGGGCTTTCACCCCTCCACTTT
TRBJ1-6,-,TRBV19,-,CASSITARDSPLHF,TGTGCCAGTAGTATAACAGCACGTGATTCACCCCTCCACTTT
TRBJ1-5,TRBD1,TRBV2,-,CASRGQGYQPQHF,TGTGCCAGCAGGGGACAGGGATATCAGCCCCAGCATTTT
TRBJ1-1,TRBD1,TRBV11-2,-,CASSLQGGRGGTEAFF,TGTGCCAGCAGCTTACAGGGGGGCAGGGGTGGGACTGAAGCTTTCTTT
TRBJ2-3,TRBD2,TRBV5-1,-,CASRRTSGGATDTQYF,TGCGCCAGCAGAAGGACTAGCGGGGGGGCCACAGATACGCAGTATTTT
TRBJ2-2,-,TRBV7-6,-,CASSLARGNTGELFF,TGTGCCAGCAGCTTAGCGAGAGGGAACACCGGGGAGCTGTTTTTT
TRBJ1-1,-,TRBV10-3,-,CAISERSGRTEAFF,TGTGCCATCAGTGAGAGATCAGGGAGGACTGAAGCTTTCTTT
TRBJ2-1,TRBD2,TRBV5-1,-,CASSLGTSGGHNEQFF,TGCGCCAGCAGCTTGGGGACTAGCGGGGGCCACAATGAGCAGTTCTTC
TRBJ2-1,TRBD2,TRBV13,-,CASSLGLAGVYNEQFF,TGTGCCAGCAGCTTAGGCCTAGCGGGAGTCTACAATGAGCAGTTCTTC
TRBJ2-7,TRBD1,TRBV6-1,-,CASSFGQGPIFQYF,TGTGCCAGCAGTTTCGGACAGGGACCTATTTTCCAGTACTTC
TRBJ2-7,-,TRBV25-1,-,CASSGDGTQAYEQYF,TGTGCCAGCAGTGGGGACGGGACACAGGCCTACGAGCAGTACTTC
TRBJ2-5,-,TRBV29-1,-,CSAFGGNDQETQYF,TGCAGCGCCTTTGGGGGGAATGACCAAGAGACCCAGTACTTC
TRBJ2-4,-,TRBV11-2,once,CASSLNGGAKNIQYF,TGTGCCAGCAGCTTAAATGGGGGGGCCAAAAACATTCAGTACTTC
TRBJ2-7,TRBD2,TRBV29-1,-,CSVDRGGNEQYF,TGCAGCGTTGATCGGGGGGGGAACGAGCAGTACTTC
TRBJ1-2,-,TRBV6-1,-,CASSERGEPLYGYTF,TGTGCCAGCAGTGAAAGGGGCGAACCTCTCTATGGCTACACCTTC
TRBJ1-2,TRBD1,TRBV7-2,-,CASSLQGQAYGYTF,TGTGCCAGCAGCTTACAAGGACAGGCCTATGGCTACACCTTC
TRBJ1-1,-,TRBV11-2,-,CASSAAFQFDTPSNTEAFF,TGTGCCAGCAGCGCAGCTTTCCAGTTTGACACCCCATCGAACACTGAAGCTTTCTTT
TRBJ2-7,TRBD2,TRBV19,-,CASSITGGIYEQYF,TGTGCCAGTAGTATAACGGGAGGGATATATGAGCAGTACTTC
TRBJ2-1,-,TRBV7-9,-,CASHPAGSYNEQFF,TGTGCCTCCCACCCGGCGGGGTCCTACAATGAGCAGTTCTTC
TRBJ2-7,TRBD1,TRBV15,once,CATSRGIQGAGSEQYF,TGTGCCACCAGCAGAGGGATACAGGGGGCGGGGAGCGAGCAGTACTTC
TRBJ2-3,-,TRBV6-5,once,CASRGAVDTQYF,TGTGCCAGCCGGGGGGCGGTAGATACGCAGTATTTT
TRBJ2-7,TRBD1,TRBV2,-,CASNPRGSGEQYF,TGTGCCAGCAACCCCAGGGGGTCAGGGGAACAGTACTTC
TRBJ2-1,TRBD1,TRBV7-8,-,CASSLLGTGGNEQFF,TGTGCCAGCAGCTTACTAGGGACAGGGGGCAATGAGCAGTTCTTC
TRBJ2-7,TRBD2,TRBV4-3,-,CASSQLAGQSYEQYF,TGCGCCAGCAGCCAACTAGCGGGGCAATCCTACGAGCAGTACTTC
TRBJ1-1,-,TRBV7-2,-,CASSLRDTVTGTEAFF,TGTGCCAGCAGCCTCCGGGACACCGTAACAGGGACTGAAGCTTTCTTT
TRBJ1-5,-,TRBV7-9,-,CASSLVGTSNQPQHF,TGTGCCAGCAGCTTAGTCGGGACAAGCAATCAGCCCCAGCATTTT
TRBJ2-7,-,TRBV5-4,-,CASSPGTGAYEQYF,TGTGCCAGCAGTCCCGGGACTGGTGCCTACGAGCAGTACTTC
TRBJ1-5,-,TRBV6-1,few,CASWMGAWDQPQHF,TGTGCCAGCTGGATGGGGGCTTGGGATCAGCCCCAGCATTTT
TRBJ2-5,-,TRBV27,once,CASSPQSGVDQETQYF,TGTGCCAGCAGTCCCCAATCAGGGGTGGACCAAGAGACCCAGTACTTC